The next 20 T cell receptor beta chains were all read from a single sample in a study of blood T cell repertoires in COVID-19. This table comes from immunoSEQ multiplex PCR, and its TCRdb copy is limited to in-frame clones, with some not included. The sample contains 250,000 to 350,000 clones, 70% to 90% of which appear only once. Source material: peripheral blood. The receptors were gathered from a woman between 50 and 59 years old with active or convalescent COVID-19.

V gene TRBV5-8 combines with J gene TRBJ1-5, with a weak D call TRBD1 (5 bases). The CDR3 length is 16 residues. Per germline, CDR1 SGHTS and CDR2 YDEGEE. Trimming removed 4 bases at V and 3 bases at J, with 17 bases between. The CDR3 here is CASSLLGGAVNQPQHF. CDR3 nucleotide sequence: TGTGCCAGCAGCCTTTTGGGCGGGGCGGTCAATCAGCCCCAGCATTTT.

The chain recombines TRBV7-9 with TRBJ1-2; maybe TRBD1 (5 bases). In germline, CDR1 is SEHNR, CDR2 FQNEAQ (reference sequence). This CDR3 is built from 15 residues. Trimming stripped 5 bases from V and 4 bases from J, with 17 bases between. The DNA of the CDR3 is TGTGCCAGCAGCAACACAGGTTTTCCCTTCTATGGCTACACCTTC. Protein sequence: CASSNTGFPFYGYTF. The full variable domain, rest sourced from reference TRBV7-9 and TRBJ1-2, is DTGVSQNPRHKITKRGQNVTFRCDPISEHNRLYWYRQTLGQGPEFLTYFQNEAQLEKSRLLSDRFSAERPKGSFSTLEIQRTEQGDSAMYLCASSNTGFPFYGYTFGSGTRLTVV.

The CDR3 bases are TGTGCCAGCAGCAGTACCGGGACAGTGTTTGGCTACACCTTC. Translating gives CASSSTGTVFGYTF. The chain links TRBV6-5 to TRBJ1-2; 7 bases are a match to TRBD1. J lost 7 bases, V lost 6 bases, and 11 bases had no gene match. The V gene's germline CDR1 is MNHEY and CDR2 SVGAGI. This CDR3 has 14 amino acids.

The chain links TRBV7-8 to TRBJ2-7, with D tentatively TRBD2 (5 bases). Trimming stripped 6 bases from V and 5 bases from J, with 17 bases between. Germline V gives CDR1 SGHVS, CDR2 FQNEAQ. The CDR3 length is 14 residues. CDR3: CASRSRGGYHEQYF. CDR3 DNA sequence: TGTGCCAGCAGGAGCCGCGGCGGGTACCACGAGCAGTACTTC.

This chain links TRBV5-1 with TRBJ1-5; D remains ambiguous. Trimming removed 4 bases from V and 5 bases from J, with 19 bases in between. The CDR3 covers 16 residues. Germline V gene lookup returns CDR1 SGHRS and CDR2 YFSETQ. The CDR3 sequence is CASSPGTGLIDQPQHF. The CDR3 DNA reads TGCGCCAGCAGCCCGGGCACGGGGTTGATTGATCAGCCCCAGCATTTT. Full variable domain (outside the CDR3, taken from reference TRBV5-1 and TRBJ1-5): KAGVTQTPRYLIKTRGQQVTLSCSPISGHRSVSWYQQTPGQGLQFLFEYFSETQRNKGNFPGRFSGRQFSNSRSEMNVSTLELGDSALYLCASSPGTGLIDQPQHFGDGTRLSIL.

The chain joins TRBV5-6 to TRBJ2-7, with TRBD2 matching 9 bases. The length of the CDR3 is 15 residues. The germline gives CDR1 SGHDT, CDR2 YYEEEE. V was pared by 0 bases and J by 5 bases, with 6 bases of the junction left unmatched. The CDR3, as DNA: TGTGCCAGCAGCTTGGTGGCTAGCGGGAAGAACGAGCAGTACTTC. This codes for CASSLVASGKNEQYF.

The V and J genes are TRBV24-1 and TRBJ1-2; 8 nucleotides agree with TRBD1. There are 15 residues in the CDR3. CDR1 and CDR2 (germline): KGHDR, SFDVKD. V shed 4 bases and J 4 bases; nucleotides not matched to a gene: 7. CDR3 region: CATSDPGQERYGYTF. The CDR3 nucleotides read TGTGCCACCAGTGACCCGGGACAGGAGCGCTATGGCTACACCTTC.

This clone was picked up one time. The rearrangement uses TRBV11-2 and TRBJ2-1; 9 bases line up with TRBD1. The junction had 13 bases not matched to a gene; V was cut back by 5 bases and J by 5 bases. The CDR3 has 17 amino acids. Germline CDR1 SGHAT, CDR2 FQNNGV. CDR3 loop: CASSPDRGANFDNEQFF. CDR3 DNA: TGTGCCAGCAGCCCAGACAGGGGGGCTAATTTCGACAATGAGCAGTTCTTC.

The CDR3 DNA sequence: TGTGCCAGCAGCATGACCGGGACTACGCTCATGGGGGAGACCCAGTACTTC. Translating gives CASSMTGTTLMGETQYF. V gene TRBV7-9 combines with J gene TRBJ2-5; 7 bases map to TRBD2. CDR3 length: 17 residues. Germline values: CDR1 SEHNR, CDR2 FQNEAQ (reference sequence). The junction had 17 bases not matched to a gene; V was cut back by 5 bases and J by 5 bases.

The genes are TRBV19 and TRBJ1-4; no reliable D call. The CDR3 extends over 12 amino acids. Trimming left V 5 bases short and J 12 bases short, with 13 bases between. Germline-derived CDR1 and CDR2 are LNHDA and SQIVND (reference sequence). In DNA, the CDR3 is TGTGCCAGTAGTTTCGGCCCGGCGGAACTGTTTTTT. Translated, it gives CASSFGPAELFF.

The genes are TRBV5-1 and TRBJ1-2; 7 bases are a match to TRBD1. The V segment lost 4 bases and the J segment 2 bases; nucleotides outside the gene matches: 11. Germline V gene data show CDR1 as SGHRS and CDR2 as YFSETQ. The CDR3 runs to 16 residues. The CDR3 spells CASSRSSGTVNYGYTF. For the CDR3, the DNA is TGCGCCAGCAGCCGTTCCTCCGGGACAGTAAACTATGGCTACACCTTC.

The CDR3 DNA sequence: TGTGCCAGCAGCTTGGCTCTCGGACAGGCAAATCAGCCCCAGCATTTT. This codes for CASSLALGQANQPQHF. The chain uses TRBV5-8 and TRBJ1-5; 7 nucleotides line up with TRBD1. The CDR3 is made up of 16 amino acids. Germline V gene sequence: CDR1 SGHTS, CDR2 YDEGEE. The V gene end was trimmed by 0 bases and the J gene end by 4 bases; junction bases not matched to a gene: 7.

The chain links TRBV28 to TRBJ1-3; the D is unclear. V lost 8 bases and J lost 3, with 20 bases in between. CDR1 and CDR2 from the germline V gene are MDHEN and SYDVKM. The CDR3 has 16 residues. The CDR3 protein is CASADQPRLYGNTIYF. The DNA for the CDR3 is TGTGCCAGCGCCGACCAGCCGCGGTTATATGGAAACACCATATATTTT.

The chain uses TRBV18 and TRBJ1-6, with 11 bases fitting TRBD1. The V gene's germline CDR1 is KGHSH and CDR2 LQKENI. This CDR3 has 19 amino acids. The V gene end was trimmed by 6 bases and the J gene end by 0 bases; junction bases not matched to a gene: 10. The CDR3 region is CASSRGTGGALSYNSPLHF. CDR3 DNA sequence: TGTGCCAGCTCGAGGGGGACAGGGGGTGCCCTCTCCTATAATTCACCCCTCCACTTT.

The genes are TRBV20-1 and TRBJ1-3; the D gene is possibly TRBD1 (5 bases). In germline, CDR1 is DFQATT, CDR2 SNEGSKA (reference sequence). CDR3 length: 15 residues. V was pared by 3 bases and J by 0 bases, with 12 bases between. The CDR3 DNA reads TGCAGTGCTAGTACCGGGGACTTCTCTGGAAACACCATATATTTT. This translates into CSASTGDFSGNTIYF.

The chain combines TRBV18 with TRBJ1-1, with 8 positions matching TRBD1. Germline CDR1 is KGHSH and CDR2 is LQKENI. Trimming took 3 bases from V and 10 from J; bases not matched to a gene: 7. This CDR3 is 13 amino acids long. CDR3 sequence (DNA): TGTGCCAGCTCACCGGGACAGGCCGGTGGAGCTTTCTTT. This encodes CASSPGQAGGAFF.

The chain couples TRBV10-1 to TRBJ2-1; 8 bases are a match to TRBD2. The V segment lost 3 bases and the J segment 0 bases; nucleotides outside the gene matches: 22. The V gene's germline CDR1 is WNHNN and CDR2 SYGVQD (reference sequence). There are 22 residues in the CDR3. The CDR3: CASSEGRFKRGRKPSSYNEQFF. The DNA of the CDR3 is TGCGCCAGCAGTGAAGGCCGATTCAAGCGCGGGAGGAAACCGAGCTCCTACAATGAGCAGTTCTTC.

This clone was recorded once. The V and J genes are TRBV30 and TRBJ2-7; tentative D call: TRBD1 (7 bases). CDR1 and CDR2 from the germline V gene are GTSNPN and SVGIG (reference sequence). The V gene lost 2 bases and the J gene lost 9 bases, with 11 bases spanning the gap. CDR3 length equals 11 residues. CDR3 residues: CAWSRQGGQYF. The CDR3 DNA reads TGTGCCTGGAGTCGACAGGGAGGGCAGTACTTC.

V usage is TRBV15 and J usage is TRBJ1-4; the D gene is possibly TRBD1 (6 bases). The CDR3 runs to 14 residues. Between the trimmed V and J ends, which lost 6 bases and 5 bases, there was a span of 13 bases. The germline CDR1 and CDR2 sequences are LNHNV and YYDKDF (reference sequence). The CDR3 protein is CATRRGSGNEKLFF. DNA for the CDR3: TGTGCCACCAGGAGGGGGTCAGGGAATGAAAAACTGTTTTTT.

The chain joins TRBV7-2 to TRBJ2-4; 7 bases fit TRBD2. V was clipped by 0 bases and J by 9 bases; unmatched bases: 8. The CDR3 extends over 15 amino acids. Per the germline V gene, CDR1 is SGHTA and CDR2 is FQGNSA. In DNA, the CDR3 is TGTGCCAGCAGCTTAGCTCTCGGAGGGAGGGGCATTCAGTACTTC. The encoded protein is CASSLALGGRGIQYF. The full variable domain, rest sourced from reference TRBV7-2 and TRBJ2-4, is GAGVSQSPSNKVTEKGKDVELRCDPISGHTALYWYRQSLGQGLEFLIYFQGNSAPDKSGLPSDRFSAERTGGSVSTLTIQRTQQEDSAVYLCASSLALGGRGIQYFGAGTRLSVL.